This entry lists 32 T cell receptor beta chains sequenced from one sample in a study of T cells in Graves' hyperthyroidism and ophthalmopathy. Amplification yielded TCR beta CDR3 regions, with RNA transcripts as the source. Primed by the HTBI set, a first-round RT-PCR was run on the TCR CDR3. TCRdb re-called the multiplex PCR reads through MiXCR, storing one row per CDR3 protein. Of 500,000 to 750,000 distinct CDR3 sequences listed, 15% to 18% are singletons. Sequenced material: blood. The source of these receptors is a young woman with Graves' hyperthyroidism.

This clonotype was seen repeatedly, ten times or more. An end of the junction does not agree with germline; a read error may underlie this. V usage is TRBV6-1 and J usage is TRBJ1-2; TRBD1 agrees at 7 bases. CDR1 is MNHNS and CDR2 is SASEGT in the germline V gene. The CDR3 has 13 residues. CDR3 sequence: CASNEQGNYGYTF. The CDR3 DNA reads as TGTGCCAGCAATGAACAGGGGAACTATGGCTACACCTTC.

This clonotype has only a few counts. This chain links TRBV7-2 with TRBJ2-2; D gene ambiguous. Per germline, CDR1 SGHTA and CDR2 FQGNSA. The ends were cut back, 5 bases at V and 7 bases at J, with 11 bases in the middle. The CDR3 is 13 amino acids. The CDR3 sequence: CASSLIGVGELFF. The DNA of the CDR3 is TGTGCCAGCAGCCTAATAGGAGTCGGGGAGCTGTTTTTT.

This clonotype has at least ten counts. The CDR3 spells CASSFTANYGYTF. Here the CDR3 DNA reads TGTGCCAGCAGTTTCACAGCAAATTATGGCTACACCTTC. V usage is TRBV12-3 or TRBV12-4 and J usage is TRBJ1-2; D uncertain. The CDR3 contains 13 residues. Deletions cut 3 bases from V and 5 bases from J, with 10 bases between.

Here the CDR3 reads CSAGDRESYEQYF. CDR3 DNA sequence: TGCAGTGCTGGCGATAGGGAGTCCTACGAGCAGTACTTC. V is TRBV20-1 and J is TRBJ2-7; possibly TRBD2 for D (5 bases). V gave up 5 bases and J gave up 1 base, with 12 bases separating them. Per the germline V gene, CDR1 is DFQATT and CDR2 is SNEGSKA (reference sequence). The CDR3 is 13 amino acids.

The chain links TRBV3-1 to TRBJ2-1; TRBD2 aligns across 7 bases. The CDR3 runs to 16 residues. The ends lost 4 bases at V and 4 bases at J; junction bases unmatched: 10. Germline V gives CDR1 LGHDT, CDR2 YNNKEL (reference sequence). CDR3 sequence (DNA): TGTGCCAGCAGCCCGGAGCTAGCGGATACGTACAATGAGCAGTTCTTC. It translates to CASSPELADTYNEQFF.

The CDR3 DNA sequence: TGTGCCAGCAGTTTTGTCGGGAGGGCCATCCCAAATGAGCAGTTCTTC. This codes for CASSFVGRAIPNEQFF. The chain carries TRBV28 and TRBJ2-1; 8 bases match TRBD2. CDR1 MDHEN and CDR2 SYDVKM come from the germline V gene. CDR3 size: 16 residues. V shed 3 bases and J 7 bases; nucleotides not matched to a gene: 11.

This clonotype was picked up many times. V and J are TRBV20-1 and TRBJ2-7; 7 nucleotides agree with TRBD2. Germline CDR1 DFQATT, CDR2 SNEGSKA (reference sequence). CDR3 size: 12 residues. The junction had 7 bases not matched to a gene; V was cut back by 2 bases and J by 9 bases. In DNA form, the CDR3 reads TGCAGTGCTAGACTGGGAGGGCCGGGGCAGTACTTC. This codes for CSARLGGPGQYF.

This clonotype was counted ten times or more. V and J are TRBV3-1 and TRBJ2-2; possible D gene TRBD1, 5 bases. The CDR3 loop spans 16 amino acids. CDR1 and CDR2 (germline): LGHDT, YNNKEL (reference sequence). Trimming left V 5 bases short and J 0 bases short, with 13 bases between. CDR3 residues: CASSSLGQTNTGELFF. As DNA, the CDR3 is TGTGCCAGCAGCTCCCTGGGGCAGACGAACACCGGGGAGCTGTTTTTT.

The chain carries TRBV7-9 and TRBJ2-7, with a weak D call TRBD2 (7 bases). The CDR3 length is 12 residues. Germline CDR1 reads SEHNR; CDR2 reads FQNEAQ (reference sequence). V was trimmed by 5 bases and J by 9 bases, leaving 14 bases between them. CDR3 sequence (DNA): TGTGCCAGCAGCCCCCAGGGGAGGGGGCAGTACTTC. Translating it yields CASSPQGRGQYF.

This clonotype appeared many times. This chain uses TRBV7-9 with TRBJ2-1; unclear D gene. The V gene lost 4 bases and the J gene lost 10 bases, with 14 bases spanning the gap. Per germline, CDR1 SEHNR and CDR2 FQNEAQ (reference sequence). The CDR3 spans 13 residues. CDR3 residues: CASSSPETMEQFF. Here the CDR3 DNA reads TGTGCCAGCAGCTCGCCGGAGACAATGGAGCAGTTCTTC. Based on the CDR3 plus reference TRBV7-9 and TRBJ2-1, the full variable domain is DTGVSQNPRHKITKRGQNVTFRCDPISEHNRLYWYRQTLGQGPEFLTYFQNEAQLEKSRLLSDRFSAERPKGSFSTLEIQRTEQGDSAMYLCASSSPETMEQFFGPGTRLTVL.

The table lists this clonotype with many counts. The V call is TRBV2, the J call TRBJ1-1; D call uncertain. The V end lost 4 bases, the J end lost 1 base, and 13 bases lay between the germline ends. The length of the CDR3 is 15 residues. Per germline, CDR1 SNHLY and CDR2 FYNNEI. The CDR3 loop reads CASSGFLLRNTEAFF. As DNA, the CDR3 is TGTGCCAGCAGTGGCTTTTTACTGAGGAACACTGAAGCTTTCTTT.

The table lists this clonotype with many counts. The chain links TRBV11-2 to TRBJ2-3, with 9 nucleotides matching TRBD2. The germline V gene encodes CDR1 SGHAT and CDR2 FQNNGV. The V gene end was trimmed by 0 bases and the J gene end by 5 bases; junction bases not matched to a gene: 9. The CDR3 has 17 residues. In DNA, the CDR3 is TGTGCCAGCAGCTTAGACTTGCCTAGCGGGATTGAAGATACGCAGTATTTT. Its translation: CASSLDLPSGIEDTQYF.

The sample holds many counts of this clonotype. V is TRBV18 and J is TRBJ2-7; 9 nucleotides agree with TRBD1. Trimming took 8 bases from V and 4 from J; bases not matched to a gene: 12. CDR1 and CDR2 (germline): KGHSH, LQKENI. The CDR3 is 15 amino acids. The CDR3 DNA reads TGTGCCAGCGCCGGGACAGGGAGGGATTCGTACGAGCAGTACTTC. As protein: CASAGTGRDSYEQYF. The full variable domain, completed using reference TRBV18 and TRBJ2-7, is NAGVMQNPRHLVRRRGQEARLRCSPMKGHSHVYWYRQLPEEGLKFMVYLQKENIIDESGMPKERFSAEFPKEGPSILRIQQVVRGDSAAYFCASAGTGRDSYEQYFGPGTRLTVT.

The rearrangement joins TRBV6-1 to TRBJ2-7; TRBD2 matches at 12 bases. Germline lookup yields CDR1 MNHNS and CDR2 SASEGT. The CDR3 loop spans 20 amino acids. V was pared by 2 bases and J by 5 bases, with 19 bases of the junction left unmatched. CDR3 residues: CASSESQIPRRLAGAHEQYF. For the CDR3, the DNA is TGTGCCAGCAGTGAATCCCAGATTCCCCGACGACTAGCGGGAGCCCACGAGCAGTACTTC.

This clonotype was observed a handful of times. CDR3 protein: CASSRGRGNEQFF. The CDR3 DNA is TGTGCCAGCAGCCGCGGTCGCGGGAATGAGCAGTTCTTC. This chain uses TRBV12-3 or TRBV12-4 with TRBJ2-1, with D possibly being TRBD2 (5 bases). Trimming took 6 bases from V and 7 from J, leaving 13 bases between them. This CDR3 is 13 amino acids long.

To note about this clonotype: This sequence may be a read error, since a much larger clone differs from it by one base. This chain joins TRBV5-1 and TRBJ2-2; D perhaps matches TRBD2 (5 bases). The CDR3 is 13 residues long. Germline CDR1 is SGHRS and CDR2 is YFSETQ. DNA of the CDR3: TGCGCCAGCAGCTTGGATGGTACCGGGGAGATGTTTTTT. Protein: CASSLDGTGEMFF.

The sample holds a few counts of this clonotype. The chain links TRBV7-2 to TRBJ1-4, with D possibly matching TRBD1 (5 bases). CDR1 and CDR2 from the germline V gene are SGHTA and FQGNSA. With 3 bases removed from V and 0 bases from J, the gap between germline ends came to 11 bases. The CDR3 length is 16 residues. For the CDR3, the DNA is TGTGCCAGCAGCTTGCTGGGGACGCCAACTAATGAAAAACTGTTTTTT. This encodes CASSLLGTPTNEKLFF.

The gene calls are TRBV6-5 and TRBJ1-4, with no clear D. The ends were cut back, 2 bases at V and 7 bases at J, with 14 bases in the middle. This CDR3 contains 15 residues. Per the germline V gene, CDR1 is MNHEY and CDR2 is SVGAGI. The CDR3 reads CASSYHDRLGEKLFF. The CDR3 DNA reads as TGTGCCAGCAGTTACCACGATAGGTTAGGTGAAAAACTGTTTTTT.

This clonotype was counted only a few times. The chain employs TRBV20-1 and TRBJ2-1; D is possibly TRBD2 (6 bases). This CDR3 spans 16 amino acids. V dropped 0 bases and J dropped 10 bases, with 22 bases sitting between them. Germline assignment: CDR1 DFQATT and CDR2 SNEGSKA (reference sequence). CDR3 region: CSARDFESSANGEQFF. For the CDR3, the DNA is TGCAGTGCTAGAGATTTCGAGTCTAGCGCCAACGGGGAGCAGTTCTTC.

This clonotype was seen a handful of times. This sequence joins TRBV20-1 and TRBJ2-7; 7 nucleotides match TRBD1. The CDR3 totals 13 residues. Germline CDR1 is DFQATT and CDR2 is SNEGSKA (reference sequence). V lost 6 bases and J lost 6; bases outside the gene matches: 11. The CDR3, as DNA: TGCAGTGCATCGGGACAGTTCTTCGCCGAGCAGTACTTC. Translated, it gives CSASGQFFAEQYF.

This clonotype was recorded at least ten times. The V gene is TRBV7-2, the J gene TRBJ2-7; 8 positions agree with TRBD1. This CDR3 is 16 amino acids long. The trim removed 5 bases at V and 0 bases at J, leaving 9 bases unmatched. The germline V gene has CDR1 SGHTA and CDR2 FQGNSA. The CDR3 bases are TGTGCCAGCAGCGGGCGCGGCAGGGGGCCCTCCTACGAGCAGTACTTC. Protein: CASSGRGRGPSYEQYF. Supplemented by reference TRBV7-2 and TRBJ2-7, the full variable domain reads GAGVSQSPSNKVTEKGKDVELRCDPISGHTALYWYRQSLGQGLEFLIYFQGNSAPDKSGLPSDRFSAERTGGSVSTLTIQRTQQEDSAVYLCASSGRGRGPSYEQYFGPGTRLTVT.

This clonotype occurred a few times. The chain joins TRBV10-1 to TRBJ2-4; 8 bases line up with TRBD1. V gave up 2 bases and J gave up 7 bases; unmatched junction bases: 1. CDR3 length: 13 amino acids. CDR1 and CDR2 from the germline V gene are WNHNN and SYGVQD (reference sequence). CDR3 DNA: TGCGCCAGCAGTGAGCGGACAGGGAACATTCAGTACTTC. Its translation: CASSERTGNIQYF.

This clonotype occurred many times. V is TRBV7-2 and J is TRBJ2-7, with a tentative D call TRBD2 (5 bases). With 1 base removed from V and 5 bases from J, the gap between germline ends came to 9 bases. This CDR3 is 13 amino acids long. CDR1 is SGHTA and CDR2 is FQGNSA in the germline V gene. CDR3 residues: CASSLVRGDEQYF. The CDR3 bases are TGTGCCAGCAGCTTAGTTCGGGGTGACGAGCAGTACTTC. The whole variable domain, filled in from reference TRBV7-2 and TRBJ2-7, reads GAGVSQSPSNKVTEKGKDVELRCDPISGHTALYWYRQSLGQGLEFLIYFQGNSAPDKSGLPSDRFSAERTGGSVSTLTIQRTQQEDSAVYLCASSLVRGDEQYFGPGTRLTVT.

There are many counts of this clonotype. V gene TRBV27 combines with J gene TRBJ2-7; 10 nucleotides line up with TRBD1. Germline CDR1 and CDR2: MNHEY and SMNVEV (reference sequence). V shed 6 bases and J 3 bases; nucleotides not matched to a gene: 8. This CDR3 spans 15 amino acids. CDR3 coding DNA: TGTGCCAGCAGGGCCGGACAGGGGGTCTACTACGAGCAGTACTTC. Translation: CASRAGQGVYYEQYF.

This clonotype was detected a few times. The rearrangement uses TRBV3-1 and TRBJ2-3; D call uncertain. Germline CDR1 and CDR2: LGHDT and YNNKEL (reference sequence). Trimming cost V 1 base and J 3 bases, with 5 bases left between them. The CDR3 length is 13 residues. The CDR3 region is CASSQGWTDTQYF. The CDR3 DNA reads TGTGCCAGCAGCCAAGGCTGGACAGATACGCAGTATTTT.

The chain recombines TRBV11-2 with TRBJ2-2; 13 bases are a match to TRBD2. This CDR3 comprises 18 residues. The V gene's germline CDR1 is SGHAT and CDR2 FQNNGV. V trimming: 2 bases; J trimming: 1 base; junction bases outside the gene matches: 4. This CDR3 reads CASSLRGLAGVNTGELFF. In DNA form, the CDR3 reads TGTGCCAGCAGCTTAAGAGGACTAGCGGGAGTGAACACCGGGGAGCTGTTTTTT.

This sequence joins TRBV5-6 and TRBJ1-6; D is ambiguous. The CDR3 totals 13 residues. From germline, CDR1 is SGHDT and CDR2 YYEEEE. Trimming removed 2 bases at V and 7 bases at J, with 7 bases between. The CDR3 nucleotides read TGTGCCAGCAGCTTCCTTGGGAATTCACCCCTCCACTTT. This gives the protein CASSFLGNSPLHF.

This clonotype was observed a single time. A read error may be the cause here, since a much bigger clone is one base away. The chain uses TRBV10-3 and TRBJ2-1, with 9 bases that match TRBD2. The J call is uncertain, as TRBJ2-7 better fits the DNA end. The CDR3 length is 14 residues. CDR1 ENHRY and CDR2 SYGVKD come from the germline V gene. In DNA form, the CDR3 reads TGTGCCATCAGTGAGTCGCGGGAGGGCAATGAGCAGTACTTC. The encoded protein is CAISESREGNEQYF.

Ten or more counts support this clonotype. This chain uses TRBV27 with TRBJ1-5, with 8 nucleotides matching TRBD1. V was pared by 3 bases and J by 7 bases, with 8 bases of the junction left unmatched. Germline-derived CDR1 and CDR2 are MNHEY and SMNVEV (reference sequence). CDR3 length: 15 residues. The CDR3 DNA is TGTGCCAGCAGTTTTCAGGGGGCAATGGGGCAGCCCCAGCATTTT. It specifies CASSFQGAMGQPQHF.

This clonotype showed up many times. In DNA, the CDR3 is TGTGCCTGGAGTGGATCGACTCGTATCGGGGGTTACGAGCAGTACTTC. Its translation is CAWSGSTRIGGYEQYF. The rearrangement uses TRBV30 and TRBJ2-7; maybe TRBD2 (6 bases). V was pared by 1 base and J by 4 bases, with 20 bases between. This CDR3 has 16 residues. The germline gives CDR1 GTSNPN, CDR2 SVGIG (reference sequence).

A few counts support this clonotype. The chain couples TRBV7-8 to TRBJ2-1; tentatively, D is TRBD1 (5 bases). The CDR3 length is 15 residues. CDR1 is SGHVS, CDR2 FQNEAQ, per germline. V was trimmed by 6 bases and J by 2 bases, leaving 14 bases between them. DNA of the CDR3: TGTGCCAGCAGGATGGGGCAGGGCCCCTACAATGAGCAGTTCTTC. Its translation: CASRMGQGPYNEQFF.

This clonotype showed up just a few times. CDR3 in DNA: TGCAGTGCTAGAGAAACAACCGGGACAGAGCCCTACAATGAGCAGTTCTTC. Amino acid sequence: CSARETTGTEPYNEQFF. The chain recombines TRBV20-1 with TRBJ2-1, with 7 bases that match TRBD1. J gave up 2 bases and V 0 bases, and 10 bases lay outside the gene matches. Germline V gives CDR1 DFQATT, CDR2 SNEGSKA (reference sequence). CDR3 length equals 17 residues.